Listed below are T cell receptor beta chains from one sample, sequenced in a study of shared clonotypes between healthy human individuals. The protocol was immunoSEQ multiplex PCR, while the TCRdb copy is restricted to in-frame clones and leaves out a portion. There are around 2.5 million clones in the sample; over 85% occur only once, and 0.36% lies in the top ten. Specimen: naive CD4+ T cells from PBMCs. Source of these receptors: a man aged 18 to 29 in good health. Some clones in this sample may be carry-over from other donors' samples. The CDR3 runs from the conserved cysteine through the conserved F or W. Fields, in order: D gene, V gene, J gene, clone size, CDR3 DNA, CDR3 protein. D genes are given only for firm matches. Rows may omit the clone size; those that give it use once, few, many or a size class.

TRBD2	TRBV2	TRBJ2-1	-	TGTGCCAGCACGGCGGGAGGTAGCCGCGATGAGCAGTTCTTC	CASTAGGSRDEQFF
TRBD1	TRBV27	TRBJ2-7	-	TGTGCCAGCGCTGACGCTTGGACAGGGTCCTACGAGCAGTACTTC	CASADAWTGSYEQYF
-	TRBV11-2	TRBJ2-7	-	TGTGCCAGCAGCTTGGTGGCGGGACCCTACGAGCAGTACTTC	CASSLVAGPYEQYF
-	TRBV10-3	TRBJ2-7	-	TGTGCCATCAGAGGGGCTGAGGGAGCCTACGAGCAGTACTTC	CAIRGAEGAYEQYF
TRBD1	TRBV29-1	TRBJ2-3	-	TGCAGCGTTGAAGGAGGACAGGGTCGGGCAGATACGCAGTATTTT	CSVEGGQGRADTQYF
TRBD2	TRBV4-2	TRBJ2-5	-	TGTGCCAGCAGCCAAGATCGGAGGACTAGCGGGAGCGAGGAAGAGACCCAGTACTTC	CASSQDRRTSGSEEETQYF
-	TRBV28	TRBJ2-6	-	TGTGCCAGCAGGTTAACCGACAGTTTAAATGGGGCCAACGTCCTGACTTTC	CASRLTDSLNGANVLTF
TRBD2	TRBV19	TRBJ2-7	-	TGTGCCAGTAGTACCAGGGTAAGCGGGAGAAGGTACGAGCAGTACTTC	CASSTRVSGRRYEQYF
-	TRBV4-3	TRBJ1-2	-	TGCGCCAGCAGCCAAGAGGGTGTTCGGGGCTACACCTTC	CASSQEGVRGYTF
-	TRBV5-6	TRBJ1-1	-	TGTGCCAGCAGCTGGGGGACAAATCAAGCTTTCTTT	CASSWGTNQAFF
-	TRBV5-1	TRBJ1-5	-	TGCGCCAGCAGCCGGGGGGAGCCCAATCAGCCCCAGCATTTT	CASSRGEPNQPQHF
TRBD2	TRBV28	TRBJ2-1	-	TGTGCCAGCAGTGCGTCCCTCGGACTAGTGACCGATGAGCAGTTCTTC	CASSASLGLVTDEQFF
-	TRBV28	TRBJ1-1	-	TGTGCCAGCAGTTTGGCCGGGATGAACACTGAAGCTTTCTTT	CASSLAGMNTEAFF
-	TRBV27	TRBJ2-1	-	TGTGCCAGCAGTTTATCGAGGGCAGGGTACAATGAGCAGTTCTTC	CASSLSRAGYNEQFF
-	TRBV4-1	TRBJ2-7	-	TGCGCCAGCAGCCAAGAAATCCATCGGGAGCAGTACTTC	CASSQEIHREQYF
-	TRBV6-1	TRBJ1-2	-	TGTGCCAGCAGTGAAGTGGCAGGGTCGGATGGCTACACCTTC	CASSEVAGSDGYTF
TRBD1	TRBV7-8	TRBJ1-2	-	TGTGCCAGCAGCCCGAGGATGGGGGACAGGTTCTCCTATGGCTACACCTTC	CASSPRMGDRFSYGYTF
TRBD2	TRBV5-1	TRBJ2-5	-	TGCGCCAGCAGCTTGCTAGGGACTACGGAGGAGACCCAGTACTTC	CASSLLGTTEETQYF
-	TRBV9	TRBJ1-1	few	TGTGCCAGCAGCCCCCAGGGTTTTTACACTGAAGCTTTCTTT	CASSPQGFYTEAFF
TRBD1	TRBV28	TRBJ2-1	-	TGTGCCAGCCTCTCGGACAGGGCTAATGAGCAGTTCTTC	CASLSDRANEQFF
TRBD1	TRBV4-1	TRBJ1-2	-	TGCGCCAGCAGTCGGACAGGGGGCGATGGCTACACCTTC	CASSRTGGDGYTF
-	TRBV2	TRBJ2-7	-	TGTGCCAGCATGAGATTCTACGAGCAGTACTTC	CASMRFYEQYF
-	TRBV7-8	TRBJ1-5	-	TGTGCCAGCAGCTTAGCGAACCAGGTAGGGGCTAGCAATCAGCCCCAGCATTTT	CASSLANQVGASNQPQHF
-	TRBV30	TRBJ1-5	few	TGTGCCTGGAGCCCAGGCCGGAATCAGCCCCAGCATTTT	CAWSPGRNQPQHF
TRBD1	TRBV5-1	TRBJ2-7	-	TGCGCCAGCAGCTTGGGACAGGGCATGGACGAGCAGTACTTC	CASSLGQGMDEQYF
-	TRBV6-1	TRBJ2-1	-	TGTGCCAGCAGGCTTGGACTGACTAATGAGCAGTTCTTC	CASRLGLTNEQFF
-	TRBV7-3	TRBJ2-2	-	TGTGCCAGCAGCCCCAATACAGGGCCGGGCACCGGGGAGCTGTTTTTT	CASSPNTGPGTGELFF
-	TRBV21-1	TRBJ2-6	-	TGTGCCAGCAGCAATTGCGTCAGGGGGACTGGGGCCAACGTCCTGACTTTC	CASSNCVRGTGANVLTF
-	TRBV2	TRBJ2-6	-	TGTGCCAGCACTCGGGCCTACACCTCTGGGGCCAACGTCCTGACTTTC	CASTRAYTSGANVLTF
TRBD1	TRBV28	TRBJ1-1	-	TGTGCCAGCCCCAGGGACAGGCGGGGAAACACTGAAGCTTTCTTT	CASPRDRRGNTEAFF
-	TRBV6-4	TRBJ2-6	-	TGTGCCAGCAGTGACTCGGGGACTGGGGCCAACGTCCTGACTTTC	CASSDSGTGANVLTF
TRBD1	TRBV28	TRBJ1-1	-	TGTGCCAGCAGCCCCGACAGGGTCGGCACTGAAGCTTTCTTT	CASSPDRVGTEAFF
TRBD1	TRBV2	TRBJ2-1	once	TGTGCCAGCAATTCCGGGACAGGGAACTACAATGAGCAGTTCTTC	CASNSGTGNYNEQFF
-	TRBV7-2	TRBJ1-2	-	TGTGCCAGCAGCTTAAAGGGCCATCTTGGCTACACCTTC	CASSLKGHLGYTF
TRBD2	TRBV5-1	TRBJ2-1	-	TGCGCCAGCAGCTTGGCCCCTAGCGGGAGAGGCAATGAGCAGTTCTTC	CASSLAPSGRGNEQFF
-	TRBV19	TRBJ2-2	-	TGTGCCAGTAGTGTGACCGGGACTCCCCCCGGGGAGCTGTTTTTT	CASSVTGTPPGELFF
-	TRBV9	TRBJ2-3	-	TGTGCCAGCAGCGTAGTAGGGAGCGGAGGGAACACAGATACGCAGTATTTT	CASSVVGSGGNTDTQYF
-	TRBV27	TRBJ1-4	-	TGTGCCAGCAGTTTACGGGGAACAGGGTTTAATGAAAAACTGTTTTTT	CASSLRGTGFNEKLFF
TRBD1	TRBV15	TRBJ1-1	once	TGTGCCACCAGCACCCAGGGGGTTTCTGAAGCTTTCTTT	CATSTQGVSEAFF
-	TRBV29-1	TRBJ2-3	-	TGCAGCGGGGGGGAGCGGGTCTCTAGCACAGATACGCAGTATTTT	CSGGERVSSTDTQYF
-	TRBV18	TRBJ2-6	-	TGTGCCAGTTCCCTTCAGGGGGCCAACGTCCTGACTTTC	CASSLQGANVLTF
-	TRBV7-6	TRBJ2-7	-	TGTGCCAGCAGCGCCCGACCCGACTATTTTTTAGGTAACTACGAGCAGTACTTC	CASSARPDYFLGNYEQYF
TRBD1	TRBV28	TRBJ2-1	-	TGTGCCAGCAGTCCCGACAGGGGAGGAAGCAATGAGCAGTTCTTC	CASSPDRGGSNEQFF
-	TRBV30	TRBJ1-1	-	TGTGCCTGGGGGGGGCGCCTGGGGCCTGAAGCTTTCTTT	CAWGGRLGPEAFF
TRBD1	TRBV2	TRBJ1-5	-	TGTGCCAGCAGGAACCCTGACAGGGGTGAACAGCCCCAGCATTTT	CASRNPDRGEQPQHF
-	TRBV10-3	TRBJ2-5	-	TGTGCCATCAGTGAGTCGAAGGGCCAAGAGACCCAGTACTTC	CAISESKGQETQYF
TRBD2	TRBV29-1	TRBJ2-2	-	TGCAGCGTTGAATCTAGCGGGAGGACCGGGGAGCTGTTTTTT	CSVESSGRTGELFF
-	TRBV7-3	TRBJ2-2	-	TGTGCCAGCAGCCCCCCGGCCGGGGAGCTGTTTTTT	CASSPPAGELFF
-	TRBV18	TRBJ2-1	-	TGTGCCAGCTCCCCCGGTGTGAGTACATACAATGAGCAGTTCTTC	CASSPGVSTYNEQFF
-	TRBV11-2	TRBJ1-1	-	TGTGCCAGCAGCTTTGGGCTGCGGGAGACAGAAGCTTTCTTT	CASSFGLRETEAFF
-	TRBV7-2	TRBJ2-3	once	TGTGCCAGCAGCTTAGTGGGTGGGGGCACAGATACGCAGTATTTT	CASSLVGGGTDTQYF
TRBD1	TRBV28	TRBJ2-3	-	TGTGCCAGCGGCCGGACAGGGTCGCGGGATACGCAGTATTTT	CASGRTGSRDTQYF
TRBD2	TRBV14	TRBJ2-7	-	TGTGCCAGCAGCCAAGGTTTTTATAGGATGGGGGGGACCTACGAGCAGTACTTC	CASSQGFYRMGGTYEQYF
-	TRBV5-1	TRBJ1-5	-	TGCGCCAGCAGCCGGGATCTGGGTCAGCCCCAGCATTTT	CASSRDLGQPQHF